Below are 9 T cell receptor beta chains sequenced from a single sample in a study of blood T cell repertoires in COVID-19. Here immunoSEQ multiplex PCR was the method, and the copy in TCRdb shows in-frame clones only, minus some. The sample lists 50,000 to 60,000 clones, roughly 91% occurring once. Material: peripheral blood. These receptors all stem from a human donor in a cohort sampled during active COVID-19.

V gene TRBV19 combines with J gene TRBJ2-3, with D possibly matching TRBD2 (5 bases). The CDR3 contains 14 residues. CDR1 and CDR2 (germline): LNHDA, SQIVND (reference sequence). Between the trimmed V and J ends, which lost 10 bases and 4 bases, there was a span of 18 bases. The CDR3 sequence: CATKGRPGADTQYF. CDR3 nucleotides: TGTGCCACCAAGGGCAGGCCCGGGGCAGATACGCAGTATTTT.

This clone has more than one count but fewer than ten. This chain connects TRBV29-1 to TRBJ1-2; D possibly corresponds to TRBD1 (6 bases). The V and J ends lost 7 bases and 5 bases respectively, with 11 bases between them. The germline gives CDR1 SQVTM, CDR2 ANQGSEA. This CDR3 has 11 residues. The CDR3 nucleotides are TGCAGCGGGGAGACAGGTTATGGCTACACCTTC. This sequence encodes CSGETGYGYTF. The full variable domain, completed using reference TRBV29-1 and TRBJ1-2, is SAVISQKPSRDICQRGTSLTIQCQVDSQVTMMFWYRQQPGQSLTLIATANQGSEATYESGFVIDKFPISRPNLTFSTLTVSNMSPEDSSIYLCSGETGYGYTFGSGTRLTVV.

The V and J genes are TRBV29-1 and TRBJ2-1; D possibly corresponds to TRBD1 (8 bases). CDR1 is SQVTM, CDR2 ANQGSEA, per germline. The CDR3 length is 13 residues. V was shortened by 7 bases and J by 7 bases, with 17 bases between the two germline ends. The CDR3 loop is CSGDGQGGNEQFF. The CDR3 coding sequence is TGCAGCGGGGACGGACAGGGAGGGAATGAGCAGTTCTTC.

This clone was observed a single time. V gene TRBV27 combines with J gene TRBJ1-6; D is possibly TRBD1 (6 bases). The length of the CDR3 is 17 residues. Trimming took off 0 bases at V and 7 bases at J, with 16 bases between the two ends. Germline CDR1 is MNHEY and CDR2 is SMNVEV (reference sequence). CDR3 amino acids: CASSLSTGGASNSPLHF. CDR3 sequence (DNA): TGTGCCAGCAGTTTATCTACGGGGGGCGCATCGAATTCACCCCTCCACTTT.

The CDR3, as DNA: TGTGCCAGCAGCGTCAAAACGGTCTCTGGGGCCAACGTCCTGACTTTC. Encoded protein: CASSVKTVSGANVLTF. The chain couples TRBV7-2 to TRBJ2-6; D is unclear. Per germline, CDR1 SGHTA and CDR2 FQGNSA. Trimming cost V 5 bases and J 0 bases, with 11 bases left between them. This CDR3 contains 16 residues. Together with reference TRBV7-2 and TRBJ2-6, the CDR3 gives the full variable domain: GAGVSQSPSNKVTEKGKDVELRCDPISGHTALYWYRQSLGQGLEFLIYFQGNSAPDKSGLPSDRFSAERTGGSVSTLTIQRTQQEDSAVYLCASSVKTVSGANVLTFGAGSRLTVL.

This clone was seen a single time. CDR3 nucleotide sequence: TGTGCCAGCAGCTTAAGCACCTTTTCCTACGAGCAGTACTTC. Encoded protein: CASSLSTFSYEQYF. The chain links TRBV7-2 to TRBJ2-7; no definite D call. Germline V gives CDR1 SGHTA, CDR2 FQGNSA. V lost 2 bases, J lost 1 base, and 9 bases lay in between. CDR3 length: 14 amino acids.

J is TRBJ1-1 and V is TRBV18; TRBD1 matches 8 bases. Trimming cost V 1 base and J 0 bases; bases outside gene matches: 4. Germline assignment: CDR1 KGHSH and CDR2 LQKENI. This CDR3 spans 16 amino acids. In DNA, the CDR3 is TGTGCCAGCTCACCACGGCAGGGGGCGATGAACACTGAAGCTTTCTTT. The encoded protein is CASSPRQGAMNTEAFF.

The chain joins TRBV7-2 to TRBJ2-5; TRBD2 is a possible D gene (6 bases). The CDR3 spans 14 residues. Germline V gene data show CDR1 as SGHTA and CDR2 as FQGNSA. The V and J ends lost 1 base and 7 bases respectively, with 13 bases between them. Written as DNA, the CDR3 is TGTGCCAGCAGCTTAGGGGGCGGGATCAGGACCCAGTACTTC. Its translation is CASSLGGGIRTQYF.

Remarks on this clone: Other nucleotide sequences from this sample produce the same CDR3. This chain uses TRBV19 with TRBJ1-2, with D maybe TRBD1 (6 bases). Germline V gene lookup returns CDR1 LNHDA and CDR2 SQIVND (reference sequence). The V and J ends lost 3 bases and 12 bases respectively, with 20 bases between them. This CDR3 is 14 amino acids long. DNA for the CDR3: TGTGCCAGTAGTATTGGGGGGGGGCCTTGGTTTGACACCTTC. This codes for CASSIGGGPWFDTF.